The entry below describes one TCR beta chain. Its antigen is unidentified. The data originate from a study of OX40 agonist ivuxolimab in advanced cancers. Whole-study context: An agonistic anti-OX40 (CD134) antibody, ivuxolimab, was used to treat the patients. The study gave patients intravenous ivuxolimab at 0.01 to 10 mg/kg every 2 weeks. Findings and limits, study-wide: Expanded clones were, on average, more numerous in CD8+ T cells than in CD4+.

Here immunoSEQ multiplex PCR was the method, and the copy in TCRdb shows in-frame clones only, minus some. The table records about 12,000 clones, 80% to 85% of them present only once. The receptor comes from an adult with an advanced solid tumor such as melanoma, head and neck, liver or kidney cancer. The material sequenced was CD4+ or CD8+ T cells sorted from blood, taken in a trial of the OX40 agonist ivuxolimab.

The CDR3 nucleotides are TGTGCCAGCAGCCAAGAACAAACCGGGACTAGCGGCACAGATACGCAGTATTTT. This sequence encodes CASSQEQTGTSGTDTQYF. This sequence joins TRBV4-2 and TRBJ2-3; TRBD2 matches at 10 bases. Germline V gene lookup returns CDR1 LGHNA and CDR2 YNFKEQ. This CDR3 comprises 18 residues. The V gene end was trimmed by 0 bases and the J gene end by 1 base; junction bases not matched to a gene: 7.